This is a list of T cell receptor beta chains from one sample in a study of identical twins. Via MiXCR, TCRdb re-called the 5' RACE reads, giving one row per CDR3 protein. The sample lists around 100,000 distinct CDR3 sequences, about 5.6% occurring once. The specimen was memory T cells sorted from blood. These receptor sequences come from a woman aged 45-59 years in good health. CDR3s include the opening cysteine and the closing phenylalanine or tryptophan. D genes are given only for firm matches. Not all rows give a size; the values are once, few, many and, for expanded clones, a class.

v_call	clone_size	d_call	j_call	cdr3_aa	cdr3_nt
TRBV20-1	many	TRBD1	TRBJ1-4	CSAREQGAREKLFF	TGCAGTGCTAGAGAACAGGGGGCGCGGGAAAAACTGTTTTTT
TRBV30	few	-	TRBJ2-7	CAWSQGVGSYEQYF	TGTGCCTGGAGCCAGGGCGTGGGGTCCTACGAGCAGTACTTC
TRBV5-1	many	-	TRBJ1-1	CASRPATVNTEAFF	TGCGCCAGCAGGCCAGCTACGGTGAACACTGAAGCTTTCTTT
TRBV12-3/TRBV12-4	-	-	TRBJ1-1	CASSLAGKTEGAFF	TGTGCCAGCAGTTTAGCGGGAAAGACAGAGGGAGCTTTCTTT
TRBV3-1	many	TRBD2	TRBJ2-1	CASSLLAGSYNEQFF	TGTGCCAGCAGTCTACTAGCGGGCTCCTACAATGAGCAGTTCTTC
TRBV18	many	-	TRBJ2-7	CASSLLQGEQYF	TGTGCCAGCTCACTATTACAGGGCGAGCAGTACTTC
TRBV5-8	many	TRBD2	TRBJ2-3	CASSRGLAGGLDTQYF	TGTGCCAGCAGCCGCGGACTAGCGGGAGGGTTAGATACGCAGTATTTT
TRBV7-8	many	TRBD1	TRBJ2-7	CASSPLPGQDAPYEQYF	TGTGCCAGCAGCCCCTTACCGGGACAGGATGCCCCCTACGAGCAGTACTTC
TRBV4-1	many	-	TRBJ2-3	CASSRTRWGDTQYF	TGCGCCAGCAGCCGTACGAGGTGGGGTGATACGCAGTATTTT
TRBV12-3/TRBV12-4	many	TRBD2	TRBJ2-1	CASSPLAGTYNEQFF	TGTGCCAGCAGTCCGTTAGCGGGAACCTACAATGAGCAGTTCTTC
TRBV19	few	-	TRBJ2-6	CASRSGRVASGANVLTF	TGTGCCAGTAGATCGGGCAGGGTAGCCTCTGGGGCCAACGTCCTGACTTTC
TRBV6-6	many	TRBD2	TRBJ2-1	CASSPGLAYEQFF	TGTGCCAGCAGTCCAGGACTAGCCTATGAGCAGTTCTTC
TRBV12-3/TRBV12-4	-	TRBD1	TRBJ2-1	CASSSGTADGQFF	TGTGCCAGCAGTTCCGGGACAGCGGACGGGCAGTTCTTC
TRBV27	-	TRBD1	TRBJ1-6	CASSSPGQSGSPLHF	TGTGCCAGCAGTTCTCCGGGACAGTCAGGCTCACCCCTCCACTTT
TRBV5-1	many	-	TRBJ2-2	CASSLEPVRVGPGELFF	TGCGCCAGCAGCTTGGAACCTGTGCGTGTGGGACCCGGGGAGCTGTTTTTT
TRBV6-5	-	TRBD1	TRBJ1-1	CASSRGGANTEAFF	TGTGCCAGCAGCCGAGGGGGCGCGAACACTGAAGCTTTCTTT
TRBV7-2	many	TRBD2	TRBJ2-7	CASSLAGQLGRLAGFAEQYF	TGTGCCAGCAGCTTAGCTGGTCAGCTGGGGAGACTAGCAGGGTTTGCCGAGCAGTACTTC
TRBV5-1	many	-	TRBJ1-1	CASSGGQNTEAFF	TGCGCCAGCAGCGGTGGCCAAAACACTGAAGCTTTCTTT
TRBV6-5	many	TRBD1	TRBJ1-1	CASSPNPDRGTFF	TGTGCCAGCAGTCCCAACCCGGACAGGGGTACTTTCTTT
TRBV18	many	-	TRBJ1-3	CASSQRTPDSGNTIYF	TGTGCCAGCTCACAACGGACGCCTGACTCTGGAAACACCATATATTTT
TRBV12-3/TRBV12-4	many	-	TRBJ2-1	CASSYRVNGNEQFF	TGTGCCAGCAGTTATAGGGTTAATGGCAATGAGCAGTTCTTC
TRBV27	-	TRBD1	TRBJ1-2	CASSRSDREGGYTF	TGTGCCAGCAGCCGGTCAGACAGGGAGGGCGGCTACACCTTC
TRBV5-1	many	-	TRBJ2-7	CASSNRPGAHYEQYF	TGCGCCAGCAGCAACCGTCCGGGGGCCCACTACGAGCAGTACTTC
TRBV20-1	many	-	TRBJ2-5	CSLTRAGETQYF	TGCAGTTTAACCCGTGCTGGGGAGACCCAGTACTTC
TRBV7-9	many	-	TRBJ1-1	CASSSRETAEAFF	TGTGCCAGCAGCTCCCGGGAGACAGCAGAAGCTTTCTTT
TRBV7-9	few	-	TRBJ1-6	CASSASTGAYNSPLHF	TGTGCCAGCAGCGCCTCGACAGGTGCCTATAATTCACCCCTCCACTTT
TRBV30	many	TRBD2	TRBJ2-5	CAWRAGTSGLQVTQYF	TGTGCCTGGAGGGCCGGGACTAGCGGACTCCAAGTGACCCAGTACTTC
TRBV5-5	many	-	TRBJ2-3	CASSLWSFVDTQYF	TGTGCCAGCAGCTTATGGTCCTTTGTGGATACGCAGTATTTT
TRBV6-1	few	-	TRBJ1-1	CASSGDRGGTEAFF	TGTGCCAGCAGTGGAGATCGCGGGGGAACTGAAGCTTTCTTT
TRBV4-1	many	-	TRBJ2-3	CASSQGLGADTQYF	TGCGCCAGCAGCCAGGGATTGGGAGCAGATACGCAGTATTTT
TRBV7-6	many	-	TRBJ2-3	CASSLEPPPGLVSTDTQYF	TGTGCCAGCAGCTTAGAGCCGCCCCCGGGTTTAGTTAGTACAGATACGCAGTATTTT
TRBV7-9	few	-	TRBJ2-7	CASSASGGTGSSNEQYF	TGTGCCAGCAGCGCGTCCGGTGGTACAGGGTCGAGTAACGAGCAGTACTTC
TRBV7-8	many	-	TRBJ2-1	CASSLAGTRYNEQFF	TGTGCCAGCAGCTTAGCGGGGACGAGGTACAATGAGCAGTTCTTC
TRBV4-1	few	-	TRBJ2-7	CASSQDPDYAFEQYF	TGCGCCAGCAGCCAAGATCCTGACTACGCTTTCGAGCAGTACTTC
TRBV2	many	TRBD1	TRBJ2-1	CASSPLQQGQQFF	TGTGCCAGCAGCCCATTACAACAGGGGCAGCAGTTCTTC
TRBV7-3	-	-	TRBJ1-1	CASSLIHATEAFF	TGTGCCAGCAGCTTAATTCATGCCACTGAAGCTTTCTTT
TRBV19	many	-	TRBJ1-5	CASSTRTQGMQPQHF	TGTGCCAGTAGTACACGTACGCAAGGGATGCAGCCCCAGCATTTT
TRBV7-8	-	TRBD1	TRBJ2-3	CASSFGTGLDTQYF	TGTGCCAGCAGCTTCGGGACAGGGTTAGATACGCAGTATTTT
TRBV4-2	many	-	TRBJ1-1	CASSQDETGRGEAFF	TGTGCCAGCAGCCAAGATGAAACGGGGAGGGGTGAAGCTTTCTTT
TRBV20-1	few	TRBD2	TRBJ2-1	CSARVLAATYNEQFF	TGCAGTGCTAGAGTTCTAGCGGCTACCTACAATGAGCAGTTCTTC
TRBV5-1	many	-	TRBJ2-4	CASSPGDSKNIQYF	TGCGCCAGCAGCCCGGGGGACTCAAAAAACATTCAGTACTTC
TRBV29-1	many	-	TRBJ1-2	CSVESEGGRNYGYTF	TGCAGCGTTGAGTCGGAGGGGGGAAGAAACTATGGCTACACCTTC
TRBV5-1	few	-	TRBJ2-5	CASSFDRSQETQYF	TGCGCCAGCAGCTTTGACAGGTCCCAAGAGACCCAGTACTTC
TRBV4-1	-	-	TRBJ2-5	CASRGHQETQYF	TGCGCCAGCAGGGGGCATCAAGAGACCCAGTACTTC
TRBV2	many	-	TRBJ2-2	CASSEARGWTGELFF	TGTGCCAGCAGTGAAGCGCGTGGTTGGACCGGGGAGCTGTTTTTT
TRBV7-7	many	-	TRBJ2-1	CASSLAFLSAENYNEQFF	TGTGCCAGCAGCTTAGCATTTCTTAGTGCGGAGAACTACAATGAGCAGTTCTTC
TRBV11-2	many	TRBD2	TRBJ2-5	CASSLLAGGGSAETQYF	TGTGCCAGCAGCTTGCTAGCGGGGGGGGGAAGCGCGGAGACCCAGTACTTC
TRBV5-6	-	TRBD2	TRBJ2-7	CASSLPGPGLAGGGAEQYF	TGTGCCAGCAGCCTTCCAGGCCCTGGACTAGCGGGAGGTGGGGCCGAGCAGTACTTC
TRBV28	many	-	TRBJ2-2	CASSRGMPGELFF	TGTGCCAGCAGTAGGGGGATGCCCGGGGAGCTGTTTTTT
TRBV6-5	many	-	TRBJ2-1	CASSYEGGEQFF	TGTGCCAGCAGTTACGAAGGCGGTGAGCAGTTCTTC
TRBV4-1	-	TRBD2	TRBJ2-1	CACSQGRAGVYNEQSF	TGCGCCTGCAGCCAAGGACGCGCGGGAGTCTACAATGAGCAGTCCTTC
TRBV20-1	many	-	TRBJ2-6	CSAGPGSEVSGANVLTF	TGCAGTGCTGGACCGGGATCGGAGGTCTCTGGGGCCAACGTCCTGACTTTC
TRBV7-2	many	TRBD2	TRBJ2-1	CASSFGGRLAGVFF	TGTGCCAGCAGCTTCGGAGGCAGACTAGCGGGAGTTTTCTTC